This TCR beta chain is from a study of early stage breast cancer tumors (dated by TCRdb to the late 2010s). Looking at the study overall: Of the 16 invasive breast tumors, twelve were found to be estrogen receptor-positive, progesterone receptor-positive and HER2-negative. Most of the 12 ER+/PR+/HER2- tumors were invasive ductal carcinomas, while the other four were invasive lobular carcinomas. On average, each sample had about 10-fold read coverage. The samples as a whole yielded a few million detected templates, corresponding to about 1.1 million unique clonotypes. Overall results and qualifications from the work: Greater similarity was observed between blood and normal breast repertoires than between blood and tumor repertoires, and tumor was distinguished from normal in about 90% of the 16 patients when each tissue was compared with blood. Tumors showed about 2.5-fold higher T cell density and higher clonality than adjacent normal breast tissue. Enriched TCRB sequences shared across patients were found to be mostly commonly generated sequences that were unlikely to play an important role in the tumor microenvironment. The small cohort size prevented analysis by tumor subtype. Bulk genomic DNA sequencing of unsorted cells missed chain pairing and functional markers such as CD4, CD8 and FOXP3.

About 17-55 mg of tumor tissue was diced, and more than 3 ug of DNA was typically obtained. The study profiled bulk TCR beta-chain repertoires in matched peripheral blood, tumor and adjacent normal breast tissue taken from fewer than 20 patients with early-stage breast cancer. After resection, tumor tissue identified by eye was cut out and put into prechilled RNAlater. Using a TissueLyser II, roughly 18-55 mg of tumor tissue was diced and homogenized in RLTplus buffer with beta-mercaptoethanol and antifoaming agent. Genomic DNA was extracted with the Qiagen AllPrep DNA/RNA Mini kit. Two independent genomic DNA replicates were amplified for each sample, with around 0.5 ug used for blood and about 1.5 ug for tumor or normal breast. TCRB sequencing of genomic DNA was carried out with the ImmunoSeq Intro kit according to the manufacturer's instructions. The multiplex PCR ran for 30 to 35 cycles using proprietary primers and spike-in control sequences for absolute quantification. Single-end 150-bp reads were used to sequence an 87-bp fragment spanning the CDR3 plus the flanking V and J genes. Each lane of an Illumina MiSeq using version 3.0 chemistry carried seven multiplexed samples, with two replicates per sample. Turning to the authors' computational methods: The vendor's proprietary pipeline handled the raw data processing, merging both replicates into a single result for each sample. Clonotypes were defined as productive rearrangements sharing the V-gene family, CDR3 amino acid sequence and J-gene segment. Clonality was computed as 1 minus the normalized Shannon entropy (Pielou evenness) of TCRB abundances. T cell density was estimated as total templates divided by the number of input cells, with the number of input cells inferred from the DNA input amount. Total repertoire diversity and clonality were estimated with Recon using default parameters. A clonotype was considered tumor-enriched if its abundance in tumor exceeded 0.1% and was at least 32-fold higher than its abundance in normal breast. Imported from immuneACCESS, the table was reduced by TCRdb to in-frame sequences with V and J called. These copies leave out some clones; in studies compared against another copy, an unresolved V gene accounts for under half, and the cause of the remainder is not known. V, J and clone size reflect that table, while D and trimming were determined from the DNA. The sample includes about 30,000 clones, with roughly 77% observed a single time. The top ten hold 10% of the sample.

The germline V gene sets CDR1 to SGHRS and CDR2 to YFSETQ. V and J are truncated by 0 bases and 3 bases respectively, leaving an intervening sequence of 6 bases. Including cysteine and phenylalanine, the CDR3 has 13 amino acids. Of the read, only the CDR3 DNA is kept; its 39 bases are in frame from base 1. Details on this clone: Its antigen is still unknown. One base away there is no much larger clone; base qualities are not given.

The specimen was breast tumor tissue. The TCR sequence derives from a person younger than 45 with breast cancer. This chain is built from TRBV5-1 and TRBJ2-5, and the D gene may be TRBD1, 6 bases matching. The sequenced DNA: TGCGCCAGCAGCTTGGAGGGGGAAGAGACCCAGTACTTC. The translation is CASSLEGEETQYF.